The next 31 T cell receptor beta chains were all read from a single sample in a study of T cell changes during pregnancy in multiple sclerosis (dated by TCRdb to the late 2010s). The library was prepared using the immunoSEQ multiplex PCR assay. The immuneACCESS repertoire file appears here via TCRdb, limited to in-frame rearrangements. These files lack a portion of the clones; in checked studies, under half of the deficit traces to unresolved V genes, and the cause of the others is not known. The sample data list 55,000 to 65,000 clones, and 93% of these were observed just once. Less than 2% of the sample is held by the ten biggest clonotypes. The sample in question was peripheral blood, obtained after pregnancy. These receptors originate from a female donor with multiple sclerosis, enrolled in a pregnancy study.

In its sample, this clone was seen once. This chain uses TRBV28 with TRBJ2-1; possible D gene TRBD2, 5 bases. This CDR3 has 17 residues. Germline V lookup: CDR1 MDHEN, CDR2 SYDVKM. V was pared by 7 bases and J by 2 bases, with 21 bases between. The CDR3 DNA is TGTGCCAGCACCACCCTTTTACCAGGACTCCCCTACAATGAGCAGTTCTTC. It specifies CASTTLLPGLPYNEQFF.

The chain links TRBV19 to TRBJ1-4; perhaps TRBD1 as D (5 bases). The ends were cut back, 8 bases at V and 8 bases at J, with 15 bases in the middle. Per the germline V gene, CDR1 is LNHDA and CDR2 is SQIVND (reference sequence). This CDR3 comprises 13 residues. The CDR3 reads CASGKGAYEKLFF. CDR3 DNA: TGTGCCAGTGGAAAAGGGGCCTACGAAAAACTGTTTTTT.

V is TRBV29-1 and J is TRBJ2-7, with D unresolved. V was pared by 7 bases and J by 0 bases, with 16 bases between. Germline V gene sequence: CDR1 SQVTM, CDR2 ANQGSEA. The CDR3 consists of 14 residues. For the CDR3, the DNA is TGCAGCGCCGTGCGGCACCGCGACTCCTACGAGCAGTACTTC. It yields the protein CSAVRHRDSYEQYF.

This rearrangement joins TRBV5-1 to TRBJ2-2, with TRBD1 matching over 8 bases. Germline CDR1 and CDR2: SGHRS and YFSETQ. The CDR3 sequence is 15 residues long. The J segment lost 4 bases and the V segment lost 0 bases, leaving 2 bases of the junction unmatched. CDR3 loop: CASSLGTGPTGELFF. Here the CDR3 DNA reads TGCGCCAGCAGCTTGGGGACAGGGCCCACCGGGGAGCTGTTTTTT.

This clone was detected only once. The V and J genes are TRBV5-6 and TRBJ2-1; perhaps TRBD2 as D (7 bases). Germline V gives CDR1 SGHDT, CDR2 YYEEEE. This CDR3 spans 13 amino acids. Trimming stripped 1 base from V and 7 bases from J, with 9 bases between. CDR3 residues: CASSLRGANEQFF. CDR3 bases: TGTGCCAGCAGCTTGCGGGGGGCAAATGAGCAGTTCTTC.

CDR3 sequence reads: CASSVDREDTQYF. CDR3 coding DNA: TGTGCCAGCAGTGTCGACAGGGAAGATACGCAGTATTTT. J is TRBJ2-3 and V is TRBV6-4, with 7 bases identical to TRBD1. This CDR3 has 13 residues. The ends lost 4 bases at V and 5 bases at J; junction bases unmatched: 3. The germline V gene encodes CDR1 MRHNA and CDR2 SNTAGT.

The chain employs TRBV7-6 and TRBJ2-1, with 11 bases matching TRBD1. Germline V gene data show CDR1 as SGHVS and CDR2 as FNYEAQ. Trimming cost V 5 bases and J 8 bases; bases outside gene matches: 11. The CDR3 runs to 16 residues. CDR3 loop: CASSRMDRGPWDEQFF. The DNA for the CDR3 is TGTGCCAGCAGCCGGATGGACAGGGGGCCTTGGGATGAGCAGTTCTTC.

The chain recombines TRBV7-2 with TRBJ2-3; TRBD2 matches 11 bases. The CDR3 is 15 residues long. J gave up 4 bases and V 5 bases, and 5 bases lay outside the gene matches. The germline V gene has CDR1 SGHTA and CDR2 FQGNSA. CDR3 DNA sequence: TGTGCCAGCAGCGAGGGACTAGCGGAAGCAGATACGCAGTATTTT. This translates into CASSEGLAEADTQYF.

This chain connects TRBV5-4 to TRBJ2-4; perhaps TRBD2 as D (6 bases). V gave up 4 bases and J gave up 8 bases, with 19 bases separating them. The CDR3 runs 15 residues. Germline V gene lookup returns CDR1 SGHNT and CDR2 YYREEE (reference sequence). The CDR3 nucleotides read TGTGCCAGCAGCCCCTCGAGGGGTACGGGAGACATTCAGTACTTC. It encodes CASSPSRGTGDIQYF.

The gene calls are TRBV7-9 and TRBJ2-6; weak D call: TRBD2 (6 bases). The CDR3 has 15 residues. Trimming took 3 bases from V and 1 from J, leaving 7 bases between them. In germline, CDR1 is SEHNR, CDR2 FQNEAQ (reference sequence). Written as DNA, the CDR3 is TGTGCCAGCAGCTTGGCGGGGTCTGGGGCCAACGTCCTGACTTTC. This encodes CASSLAGSGANVLTF.

The DNA of the CDR3 is TGTGCCAGCAGTTTACGTGGGAGGGCCGACGCAGATACGCAGTATTTT. This translates into CASSLRGRADADTQYF. V usage is TRBV27 and J usage is TRBJ2-3; 7 nucleotides match TRBD2. J was trimmed by 4 bases and V by 2 bases; bases with no gene match: 9. The CDR3 spans 16 residues. The germline V gene encodes CDR1 MNHEY and CDR2 SMNVEV (reference sequence).

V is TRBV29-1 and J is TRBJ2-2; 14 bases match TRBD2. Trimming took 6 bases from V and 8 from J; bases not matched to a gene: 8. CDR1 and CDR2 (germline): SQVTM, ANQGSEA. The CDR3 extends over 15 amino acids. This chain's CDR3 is CSVGGLAGGMGELFF. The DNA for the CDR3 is TGCAGCGTGGGTGGACTAGCGGGAGGTATGGGGGAGCTGTTTTTT.

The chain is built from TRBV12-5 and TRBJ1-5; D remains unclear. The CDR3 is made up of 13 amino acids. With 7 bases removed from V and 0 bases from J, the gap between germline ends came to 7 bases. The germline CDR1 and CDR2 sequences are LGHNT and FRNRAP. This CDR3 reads CASALNSNQPQHF. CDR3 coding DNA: TGTGCTAGTGCCCTAAATAGCAATCAGCCCCAGCATTTT.

CDR3 sequence: CASSSTSGRVLKQYF. For the CDR3, the DNA is TGTGCCAGCAGTTCCACTAGCGGGAGAGTCCTCAAGCAGTACTTC. This chain joins TRBV28 and TRBJ2-7; 11 nucleotides agree with TRBD2. After removal of 4 bases from V and 8 bases from J, the junction contained 10 bases not matched to a gene. The CDR3 runs to 15 residues. Per the germline V gene, CDR1 is MDHEN and CDR2 is SYDVKM.

For the CDR3, the DNA is TGTGCCTGGAGTCCTACTAGCGGGAGGGACCATGAGCAGTTCTTC. It yields the protein CAWSPTSGRDHEQFF. The chain carries TRBV30 and TRBJ2-1, with 13 bases lining up with TRBD2. Germline CDR1 reads GTSNPN; CDR2 reads SVGIG (reference sequence). The CDR3 runs to 15 residues. V lost 2 bases to trimming and J lost 8 bases; unmatched junction nucleotides: 6.

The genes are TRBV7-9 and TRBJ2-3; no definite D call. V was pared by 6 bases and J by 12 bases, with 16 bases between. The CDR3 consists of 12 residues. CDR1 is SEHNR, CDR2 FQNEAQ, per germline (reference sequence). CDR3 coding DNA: TGTGCCAGCAGTCTGGGCAGCCTGGTCCAGTATTTT. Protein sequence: CASSLGSLVQYF.

CDR3 sequence (DNA): TGTGCCAGCAGTTACCAGTACCAAGAGACCCAGTACTTC. Translated: CASSYQYQETQYF. This chain joins TRBV6-6 and TRBJ2-5; D gene uncertain. Trimming shortened V by 2 bases and J by 0 bases, and 4 bases separated the two germline ends. The length of the CDR3 is 13 residues. Germline V gives CDR1 MNHNY, CDR2 SVGAGI (reference sequence).

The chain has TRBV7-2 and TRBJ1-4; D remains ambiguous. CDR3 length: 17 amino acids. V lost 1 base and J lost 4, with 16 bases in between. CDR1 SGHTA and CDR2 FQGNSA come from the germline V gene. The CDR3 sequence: CASSLVPPGPNNEKLFF. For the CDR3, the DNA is TGTGCCAGCAGCTTAGTCCCCCCAGGTCCAAATAATGAAAAACTGTTTTTT.

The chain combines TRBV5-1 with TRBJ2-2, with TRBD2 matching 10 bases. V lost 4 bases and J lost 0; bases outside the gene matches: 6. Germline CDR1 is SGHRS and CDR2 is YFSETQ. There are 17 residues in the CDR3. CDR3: CASSPLAGVANTGELFF. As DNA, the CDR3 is TGCGCCAGCAGCCCTCTAGCGGGAGTTGCGAACACCGGGGAGCTGTTTTTT.

The CDR3 here is CASNSFQAGHYNEQFF. DNA of the CDR3: TGTGCCAGCAACTCGTTTCAAGCAGGGCACTACAATGAGCAGTTCTTC. This sequence joins TRBV28 and TRBJ2-1, with a possible D match to TRBD1 (5 bases). From germline, CDR1 is MDHEN and CDR2 SYDVKM. V was shortened by 7 bases and J by 3 bases, with 19 bases between the two germline ends. The CDR3 is 16 amino acids.

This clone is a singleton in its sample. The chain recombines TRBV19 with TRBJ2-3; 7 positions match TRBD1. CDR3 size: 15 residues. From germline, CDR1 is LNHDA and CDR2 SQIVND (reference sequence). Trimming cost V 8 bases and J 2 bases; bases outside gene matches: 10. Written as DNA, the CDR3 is TGTGCCAGTCGAAAAGGGGACAGTTTCACAGATACGCAGTATTTT. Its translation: CASRKGDSFTDTQYF. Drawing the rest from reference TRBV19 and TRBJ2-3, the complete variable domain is DGGITQSPKYLFRKEGQNVTLSCEQNLNHDAMYWYRQDPGQGLRLIYYSQIVNDFQKGDIAEGYSVSREKKESFPLTVTSAQKNPTAFYLCASRKGDSFTDTQYFGPGTRLTVL.

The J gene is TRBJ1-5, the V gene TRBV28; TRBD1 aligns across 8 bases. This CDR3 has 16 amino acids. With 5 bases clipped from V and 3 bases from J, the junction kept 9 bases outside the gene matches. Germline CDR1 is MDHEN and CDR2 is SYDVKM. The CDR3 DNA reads TGTGCCAGCAGTCGCCTCCGGGACAGGATCAATCAGCCCCAGCATTTT. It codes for CASSRLRDRINQPQHF.

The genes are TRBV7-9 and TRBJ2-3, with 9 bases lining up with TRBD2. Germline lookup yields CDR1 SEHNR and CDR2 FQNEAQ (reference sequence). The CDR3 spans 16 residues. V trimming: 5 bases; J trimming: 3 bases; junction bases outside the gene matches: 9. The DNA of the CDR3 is TGTGCCAGCAGCCTTAATAGCGGGAGTTTAACAGATACGCAGTATTTT. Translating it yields CASSLNSGSLTDTQYF. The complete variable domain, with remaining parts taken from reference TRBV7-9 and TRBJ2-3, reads DTGVSQNPRHKITKRGQNVTFRCDPISEHNRLYWYRQTLGQGPEFLTYFQNEAQLEKSRLLSDRFSAERPKGSFSTLEIQRTEQGDSAMYLCASSLNSGSLTDTQYFGPGTRLTVL.

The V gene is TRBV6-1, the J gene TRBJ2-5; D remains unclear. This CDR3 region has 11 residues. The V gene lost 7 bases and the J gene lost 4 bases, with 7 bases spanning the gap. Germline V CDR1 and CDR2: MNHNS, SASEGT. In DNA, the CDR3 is TGTGCCAGCACCAATTCAGAGACCCAGTACTTC. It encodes CASTNSETQYF.

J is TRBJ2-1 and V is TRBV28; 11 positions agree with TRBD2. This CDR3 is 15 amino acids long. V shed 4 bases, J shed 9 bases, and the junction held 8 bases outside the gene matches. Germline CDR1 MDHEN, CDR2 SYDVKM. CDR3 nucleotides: TGTGCCAGCAGTTCTACTAGCGGGAGATGGGGTGAGCAGTTCTTC. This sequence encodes CASSSTSGRWGEQFF.

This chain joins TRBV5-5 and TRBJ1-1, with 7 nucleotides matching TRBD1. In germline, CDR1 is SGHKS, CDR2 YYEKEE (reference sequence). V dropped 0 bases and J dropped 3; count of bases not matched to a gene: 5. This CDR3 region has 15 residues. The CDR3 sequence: CASSLVTGRYTEAFF. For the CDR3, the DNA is TGTGCCAGCAGCTTGGTGACAGGGAGGTACACTGAAGCTTTCTTT.

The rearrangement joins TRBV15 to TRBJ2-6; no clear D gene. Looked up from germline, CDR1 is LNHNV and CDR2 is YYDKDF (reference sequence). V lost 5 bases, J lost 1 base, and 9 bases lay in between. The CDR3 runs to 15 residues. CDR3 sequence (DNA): TGTGCCACCAGCCTCCCCGGGTCTGGGGCCAACGTCCTGACTTTC. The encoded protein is CATSLPGSGANVLTF.

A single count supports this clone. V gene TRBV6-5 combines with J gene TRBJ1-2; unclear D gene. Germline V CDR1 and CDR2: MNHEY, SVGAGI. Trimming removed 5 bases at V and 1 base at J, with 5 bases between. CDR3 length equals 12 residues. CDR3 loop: CASSNSNYGYTF. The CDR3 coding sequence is TGTGCCAGCAGTAACAGTAACTATGGCTACACCTTC.

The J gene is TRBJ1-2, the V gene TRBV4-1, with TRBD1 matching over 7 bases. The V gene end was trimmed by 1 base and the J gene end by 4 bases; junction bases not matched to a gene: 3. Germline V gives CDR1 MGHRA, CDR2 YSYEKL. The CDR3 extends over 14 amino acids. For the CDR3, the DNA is TGCGCCAGCAGCCAAGGGGGACAGCCCTATGGCTACACCTTC. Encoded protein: CASSQGGQPYGYTF.

The CDR3 nucleotides read TGCGCCAGCACCGGGACAGGGGTTATGGGGACTGAAGCTTTCTTT. Translation gives CASTGTGVMGTEAFF. The chain couples TRBV10-2 to TRBJ1-1; TRBD1 matches at 10 bases. The V and J ends lost 7 bases and 5 bases, in that order; junction bases with no gene match: 10. CDR1 WSHSY and CDR2 SAAADI come from the germline V gene. There are 15 residues in the CDR3.

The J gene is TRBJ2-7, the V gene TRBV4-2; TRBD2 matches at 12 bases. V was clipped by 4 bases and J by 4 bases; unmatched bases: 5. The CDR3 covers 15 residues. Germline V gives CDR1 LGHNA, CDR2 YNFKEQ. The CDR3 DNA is TGTGCCAGCAGCCCTCTAGCGGGAGGGGTATACGAGCAGTACTTC. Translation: CASSPLAGGVYEQYF.